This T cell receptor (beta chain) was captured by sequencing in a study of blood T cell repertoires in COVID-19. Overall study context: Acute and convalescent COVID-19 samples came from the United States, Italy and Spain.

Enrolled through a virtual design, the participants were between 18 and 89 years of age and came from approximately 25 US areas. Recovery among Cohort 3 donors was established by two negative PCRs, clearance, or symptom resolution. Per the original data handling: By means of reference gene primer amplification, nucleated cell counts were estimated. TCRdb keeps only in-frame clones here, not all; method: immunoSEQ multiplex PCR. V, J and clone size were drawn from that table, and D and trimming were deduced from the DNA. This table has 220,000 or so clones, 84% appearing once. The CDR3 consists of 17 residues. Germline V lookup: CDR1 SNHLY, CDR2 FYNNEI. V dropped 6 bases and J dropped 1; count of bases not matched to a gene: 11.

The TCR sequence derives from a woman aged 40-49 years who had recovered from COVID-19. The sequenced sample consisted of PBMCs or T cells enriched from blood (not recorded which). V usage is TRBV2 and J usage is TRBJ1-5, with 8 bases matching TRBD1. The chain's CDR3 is CASRSRRGQGSNQPQHF. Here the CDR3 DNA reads TGTGCCAGCAGATCGCGCAGGGGGCAGGGGAGCAATCAGCCCCAGCATTTT.